This TCR beta chain appears in the sequencing data of a study of shared clonotypes between healthy human individuals. Study in general: Each donor's CD4 naive and CD4 memory cells filled three plates apiece, CD8 naive two, and CD8 memory one.

Turning to this clone: Its target is unknown.

This table comes from immunoSEQ multiplex PCR, and its TCRdb copy is limited to in-frame clones, with some not included. The data show more than 2,000,000 clones, roughly 92% seen once. The CDR3 contains 15 residues. Trimming cost V 6 bases and J 5 bases; bases outside gene matches: 8. The germline CDR1 and CDR2 sequences are MGHDK and SYGVNS. Naive CD4+ cells were CD45RA-selected; the remaining cells were memory. General study findings and limits: At large depth, rarefaction still showed sorted-subset sequencing to be incomplete. A few donors had 5% to 6% of their naive CD4 clonotypes in common.

Sequencing was done on a sample of naive CD4+ T cells sorted from blood. Subset defined: CD45RA+ positively selected. The rearrangement links TRBV25-1 to TRBJ2-5; 11 bases fit TRBD1. The clonotype comes from a man between 18 and 29 years old in good health. CDR3 DNA: TGTGCCAGCAGGAAGGACAGGGGGCTCGGGGAGACCCAGTACTTC. It encodes CASRKDRGLGETQYF.